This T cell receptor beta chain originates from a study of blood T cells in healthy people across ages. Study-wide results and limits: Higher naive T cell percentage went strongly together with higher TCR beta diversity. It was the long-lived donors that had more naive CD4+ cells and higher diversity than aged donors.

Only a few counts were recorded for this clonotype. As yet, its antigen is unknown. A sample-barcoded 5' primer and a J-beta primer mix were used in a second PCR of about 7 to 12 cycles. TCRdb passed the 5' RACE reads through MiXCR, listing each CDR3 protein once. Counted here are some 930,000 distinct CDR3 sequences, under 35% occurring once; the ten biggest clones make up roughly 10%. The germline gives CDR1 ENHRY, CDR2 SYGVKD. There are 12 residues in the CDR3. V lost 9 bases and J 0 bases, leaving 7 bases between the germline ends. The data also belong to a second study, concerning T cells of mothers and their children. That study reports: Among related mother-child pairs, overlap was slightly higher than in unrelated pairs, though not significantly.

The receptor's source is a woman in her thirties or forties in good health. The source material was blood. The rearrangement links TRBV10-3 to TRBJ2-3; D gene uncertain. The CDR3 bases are TGTGCCATATCCCAGAGCACAGATACGCAGTATTTT. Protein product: CAISQSTDTQYF.